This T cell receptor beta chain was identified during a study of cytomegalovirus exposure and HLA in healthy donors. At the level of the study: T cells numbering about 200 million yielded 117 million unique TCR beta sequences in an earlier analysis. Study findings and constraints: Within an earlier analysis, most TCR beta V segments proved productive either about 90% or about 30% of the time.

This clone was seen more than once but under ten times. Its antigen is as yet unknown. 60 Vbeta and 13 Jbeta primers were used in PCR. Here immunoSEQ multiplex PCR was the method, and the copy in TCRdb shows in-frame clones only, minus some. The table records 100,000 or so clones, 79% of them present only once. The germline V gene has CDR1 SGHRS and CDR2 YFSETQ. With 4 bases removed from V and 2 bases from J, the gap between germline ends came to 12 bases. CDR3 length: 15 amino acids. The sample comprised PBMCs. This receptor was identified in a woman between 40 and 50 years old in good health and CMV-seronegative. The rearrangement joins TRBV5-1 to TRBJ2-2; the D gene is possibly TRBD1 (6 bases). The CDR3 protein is CASSGGHPNTGELFF. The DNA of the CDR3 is TGCGCCAGCAGCGGGGGACACCCTAACACCGGGGAGCTGTTTTTT.